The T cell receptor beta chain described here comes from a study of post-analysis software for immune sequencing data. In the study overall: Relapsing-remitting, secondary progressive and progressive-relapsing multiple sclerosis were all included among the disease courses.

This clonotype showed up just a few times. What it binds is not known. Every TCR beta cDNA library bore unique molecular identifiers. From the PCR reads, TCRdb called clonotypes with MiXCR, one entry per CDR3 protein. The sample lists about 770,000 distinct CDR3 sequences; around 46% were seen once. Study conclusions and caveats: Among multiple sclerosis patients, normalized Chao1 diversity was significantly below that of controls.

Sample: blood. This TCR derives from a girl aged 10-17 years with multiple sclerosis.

The CDR3 region is CASSQDAGGETQYF. The CDR3 DNA follows: TGCGCCAGCAGCCAAGATGCGGGGGGGGAGACCCAGTACTTC. The chain couples TRBV4-1 to TRBJ2-5, with TRBD2 matching 9 bases. There are 14 residues in the CDR3. Germline CDR1 is MGHRA and CDR2 is YSYEKL. The junction had 1 base not matched to a gene; V was cut back by 0 bases and J by 5 bases.